One sample yielded the 27 T cell receptor beta chains listed below, sequenced in a study of blood T cell repertoires in COVID-19. Only in-frame clones appear in the TCRdb table, and some are missing; sequencing was by immunoSEQ multiplex PCR. The sample holds fewer than 200,000 clones, 80% to 90% seen once. The sample comprised peripheral blood. These receptors were obtained from a man aged 18 to 29 who had recovered from COVID-19.

The chain combines TRBV2 with TRBJ2-5; 9 nucleotides match TRBD2. Germline V gene data show CDR1 as SNHLY and CDR2 as FYNNEI. This CDR3 spans 14 amino acids. The J segment lost 9 bases and the V segment lost 6 bases, leaving 11 bases of the junction unmatched. CDR3 loop: CASRRDGGGRAQYF. In DNA form, the CDR3 reads TGTGCCAGCAGGCGGGACGGCGGCGGGAGGGCCCAGTACTTC.

This rearrangement joins TRBV3-1 (or the pseudogene TRBV3-2) to TRBJ2-5; 8 nucleotides agree with TRBD2. Germline loops: CDR1 LGHDT, CDR2 YNNKEL (reference sequence). J gave up 4 bases and V 1 base, and 2 bases lay outside the gene matches. This CDR3 region has 14 residues. As DNA, the CDR3 is TGTGCCAGCAGCCAAGTCGCGGGAGGAGAGACCCAGTACTTC. Translating it yields CASSQVAGGETQYF.

The chain employs TRBV18 and TRBJ1-5; tentative D call: TRBD1 (5 bases). V lost 6 bases and J 5 bases, leaving 11 bases between the germline ends. Germline-derived CDR1 and CDR2 are KGHSH and LQKENI. The CDR3 sequence is 13 residues long. The CDR3, as DNA: TGTGCCAGCTCGTCAACCAGGGATCAGCCCCAGCATTTT. Encoded protein: CASSSTRDQPQHF.

The chain carries TRBV5-6 and TRBJ2-1, with 7 bases that match TRBD2. The CDR3 has 14 residues. The J segment lost 9 bases and the V segment lost 7 bases, leaving 13 bases of the junction unmatched. CDR1 is SGHDT and CDR2 is YYEEEE in the germline V gene. The chain's CDR3 is CASHDGLVVSEQFF. DNA of the CDR3: TGTGCCAGCCACGACGGACTAGTCGTAAGTGAGCAGTTCTTC.

V usage is TRBV29-1 and J usage is TRBJ2-7, with D possibly being TRBD2 (6 bases). Trimming shortened V by 3 bases and J by 5 bases, and 11 bases separated the two germline ends. CDR3 length: 12 amino acids. Germline V gene data show CDR1 as SQVTM and CDR2 as ANQGSEA. The CDR3 sequence is CSVDLRDDEQYF. The CDR3 region has the DNA TGCAGCGTTGATCTGCGGGATGACGAGCAGTACTTC.

The chain combines TRBV28 with TRBJ1-5; possible D gene TRBD1, 6 bases. Germline values: CDR1 MDHEN, CDR2 SYDVKM. V dropped 1 base and J dropped 6 bases, with 10 bases sitting between them. The CDR3 loop spans 14 amino acids. In DNA form, the CDR3 reads TGTGCCAGCAGTTTATACCCAGGGGTTCAGCCCCAGCATTTT. Amino acids: CASSLYPGVQPQHF.

V gene TRBV5-6 combines with J gene TRBJ1-1; D is unclear. The V end lost 1 base, the J end lost 7 bases, and 14 bases lay between the germline ends. The CDR3 is made up of 14 amino acids. The germline CDR1 and CDR2 sequences are SGHDT and YYEEEE. CDR3 nucleotide sequence: TGTGCCAGCAGCTTGCCCTATGCGGGGTATGAAGCTTTCTTT. Amino acids: CASSLPYAGYEAFF.

This clone has a single count. The chain joins TRBV5-1 to TRBJ2-7; 7 nucleotides match TRBD2. The V gene end was trimmed by 0 bases and the J gene end by 0 bases; junction bases not matched to a gene: 3. The CDR3 is 15 residues long. The germline CDR1 and CDR2 sequences are SGHRS and YFSETQ. CDR3 coding DNA: TGCGCCAGCAGCTTGGGGGAGGGTTACTCCTACGAGCAGTACTTC. Translation: CASSLGEGYSYEQYF. Filled out from reference TRBV5-1 and TRBJ2-7, the complete variable domain reads KAGVTQTPRYLIKTRGQQVTLSCSPISGHRSVSWYQQTPGQGLQFLFEYFSETQRNKGNFPGRFSGRQFSNSRSEMNVSTLELGDSALYLCASSLGEGYSYEQYFGPGTRLTVT.

The DNA of the CDR3 is TGTGCCACGTCCACAGGGTTCAAAAACACCGGGGAGCTGTTTTTT. Protein sequence: CATSTGFKNTGELFF. The V and J genes are TRBV18 and TRBJ2-2; D perhaps matches TRBD1 (6 bases). The germline V and J ends were trimmed by 10 bases and 2 bases, with 17 bases remaining between them. The germline V gene has CDR1 KGHSH and CDR2 LQKENI. The CDR3 is 15 amino acids.

This rearrangement joins TRBV4-3 to TRBJ2-5; D remains unclear. V was pared by 0 bases and J by 0 bases, with 8 bases between. Germline V gene sequence: CDR1 LGHNA, CDR2 YSLEER. CDR3 size: 15 residues. Here the CDR3 reads CASSQEVGNQETQYF. DNA of the CDR3: TGCGCCAGCAGCCAAGAAGTCGGTAACCAAGAGACCCAGTACTTC.

The chain combines TRBV25-1 with TRBJ2-3, with 8 nucleotides matching TRBD2. The CDR3 is made up of 14 amino acids. V trimming: 4 bases; J trimming: 5 bases; junction bases outside the gene matches: 5. In germline, CDR1 is MGHDK, CDR2 SYGVNS. The CDR3 DNA sequence: TGTGCCAGCAGTGGTGGACTAGCAGGAGATACGCAGTATTTT. Translated: CASSGGLAGDTQYF. Complete variable domain (other parts from reference TRBV25-1 and TRBJ2-3): EADIYQTPRYLVIGTGKKITLECSQTMGHDKMYWYQQDPGMELHLIHYSYGVNSTEKGDLSSESTVSRIRTEHFPLTLESARPSHTSQYLCASSGGLAGDTQYFGPGTRLTVL.

This chain joins TRBV21-1 and TRBJ1-6; the DNA was not used to check the table's D call, TRBD1. TRBV21-1 is noted as a pseudogene. The length of the CDR3 is 12 residues. CDR3 protein: CASIPTNSPLHF. The CDR3 bases are TGTGCCAGCATCCCGACAAATTCACCCCTCCACTTT.

This chain joins TRBV19 and TRBJ1-2; no clear D gene. Trimming stripped 6 bases from V and 2 bases from J, with 7 bases between. This CDR3 has 12 residues. Germline assignment: CDR1 LNHDA and CDR2 SQIVND (reference sequence). CDR3 protein: CASRRPNYGYTF. The CDR3 DNA follows: TGTGCCAGTAGGCGTCCGAACTATGGCTACACCTTC.

This chain links TRBV25-1 with TRBJ2-2; 11 bases fit TRBD2. Losses at the gene ends were 5 bases for V and 4 bases for J; bases not matched to a gene: 6. The germline V gene has CDR1 MGHDK and CDR2 SYGVNS. This CDR3 has 16 amino acids. The CDR3 DNA reads TGTGCCAGCAGTCCTCCCGGACTAGCGGGCACCGGGGAGCTGTTTTTT. It yields the protein CASSPPGLAGTGELFF. Combining the CDR3 with reference TRBV25-1 and TRBJ2-2 gives the whole variable domain EADIYQTPRYLVIGTGKKITLECSQTMGHDKMYWYQQDPGMELHLIHYSYGVNSTEKGDLSSESTVSRIRTEHFPLTLESARPSHTSQYLCASSPPGLAGTGELFFGEGSRLTVL.

The chain is built from TRBV7-9 and TRBJ2-2; tentative D call: TRBD1 (7 bases). From germline, CDR1 is SEHNR and CDR2 FQNEAQ (reference sequence). V was shortened by 0 bases and J by 5 bases, with 13 bases between the two germline ends. This CDR3 has 16 residues. CDR3 sequence reads: CASSLATGAGTGELFF. The CDR3 region has the DNA TGTGCCAGCAGCTTAGCAACAGGGGCGGGAACCGGGGAGCTGTTTTTT.

V usage is TRBV29-1 and J usage is TRBJ2-3; 14 bases fit TRBD2. Germline V gene data show CDR1 as SQVTM and CDR2 as ANQGSEA. The J segment lost 4 bases and the V segment lost 4 bases, leaving 7 bases of the junction unmatched. This CDR3 has 16 amino acids. The CDR3 nucleotides are TGCAGCGTTGCTGGACTAGCGGGAGGCGTTGCAGATACGCAGTATTTT. This encodes CSVAGLAGGVADTQYF.

CDR3 sequence reads: CASSTGQQAVQETQYF. In DNA form, the CDR3 reads TGTGCCAGCAGCACGGGACAGCAAGCTGTACAAGAGACCCAGTACTTC. V gene TRBV11-2 combines with J gene TRBJ2-5, with 7 bases matching TRBD1. Germline V gene data show CDR1 as SGHAT and CDR2 as FQNNGV. The CDR3 loop spans 16 amino acids. Trimming took 5 bases from V and 2 from J; bases not matched to a gene: 11.

The chain employs TRBV5-5 and TRBJ2-7; 8 positions match TRBD1. V lost 4 bases, J lost 4 bases, and 7 bases stayed unmatched. This CDR3 contains 14 residues. Germline V gene lookup returns CDR1 SGHKS and CDR2 YYEKEE (reference sequence). The CDR3 coding sequence is TGTGCCAGCAGCACCAACAGGGGGGAGTACGAGCAGTACTTC. Its translation: CASSTNRGEYEQYF.

V gene TRBV7-9 combines with J gene TRBJ2-1; 7 nucleotides match TRBD2. The germline gives CDR1 SEHNR, CDR2 FQNEAQ (reference sequence). The CDR3 is made up of 15 amino acids. With 1 base clipped from V and 5 bases from J, the junction kept 5 bases outside the gene matches. CDR3 residues: CASSLVRLANNEQFF. In DNA form, the CDR3 reads TGTGCCAGCAGCTTAGTCCGACTAGCCAACAATGAGCAGTTCTTC.

The gene calls are TRBV9 and TRBJ1-6; 9 nucleotides align to TRBD1. Germline V gene sequence: CDR1 SGDLS, CDR2 YYNGEE. The CDR3 has 15 residues. J lost 8 bases, V lost 2 bases, and 5 bases had no gene match. The CDR3 DNA follows: TGTGCCAGCAGCGTGGGACAGGGAGGGTATTCACCCCTCCACTTT. Protein sequence: CASSVGQGGYSPLHF. Full variable domain (remainder filled in from reference TRBV9 and TRBJ1-6): DSGVTQTPKHLITATGQRVTLRCSPRSGDLSVYWYQQSLDQGLQFLIQYYNGEERAKGNILERFSAQQFPDLHSELNLSSLELGDSALYFCASSVGQGGYSPLHFGNGTRLTVT.

The gene calls are TRBV7-9 and TRBJ2-7; 9 bases match TRBD2. V was pared by 10 bases and J by 2 bases, with 6 bases of the junction left unmatched. There are 13 residues in the CDR3. Germline assignment: CDR1 SEHNR and CDR2 FQNEAQ (reference sequence). Here the CDR3 DNA reads TGTGCCATAAGGACTAGCGATACCTACGAGCAGTACTTC. Its translation: CAIRTSDTYEQYF.

The rearrangement uses TRBV6-5 and TRBJ2-1; 11 bases match TRBD1. Germline CDR1 MNHEY, CDR2 SVGAGI. J lost 9 bases, V lost 2 bases, and 9 bases had no gene match. The CDR3 loop spans 16 amino acids. CDR3 sequence: CASSYPGTGGFSEQFF. The CDR3 DNA reads TGTGCCAGCAGTTACCCTGGGACAGGGGGATTCAGTGAGCAGTTCTTC.

The chain joins TRBV19 to TRBJ1-1; D unclear. CDR1 is LNHDA and CDR2 is SQIVND in the germline V gene (reference sequence). V was cut by 8 bases and J by 1 base, with 17 bases left in between. This CDR3 is built from 15 residues. The CDR3 loop is CASFDWRPGNTEAFF. The DNA of the CDR3 is TGTGCCAGTTTTGACTGGAGGCCGGGGAACACTGAAGCTTTCTTT. The whole variable domain, filled in from reference TRBV19 and TRBJ1-1, reads DGGITQSPKYLFRKEGQNVTLSCEQNLNHDAMYWYRQDPGQGLRLIYYSQIVNDFQKGDIAEGYSVSREKKESFPLTVTSAQKNPTAFYLCASFDWRPGNTEAFFGQGTRLTVV.

CDR3 DNA sequence: TGTGCCATCAGTGATACATCCTACGAGCAGTACTTC. Translated, it gives CAISDTSYEQYF. The gene calls are TRBV10-3 and TRBJ2-7; no clear D gene. Trimming took 3 bases from V and 1 from J, leaving 4 bases between them. CDR1 is ENHRY and CDR2 is SYGVKD in the germline V gene. CDR3 length: 12 amino acids.

In this sample, this clone turned up once. The chain has TRBV7-8 and TRBJ2-7, with 10 bases identical to TRBD1. The CDR3 totals 16 residues. V gave up 5 bases and J gave up 2 bases; unmatched junction bases: 9. The germline CDR1 and CDR2 sequences are SGHVS and FQNEAQ. The CDR3: CASSRDRGFPPYEQYF. CDR3 sequence (DNA): TGTGCCAGCAGCCGGGACAGGGGCTTTCCCCCCTACGAGCAGTACTTC.

The gene calls are TRBV29-1 and TRBJ2-5; TRBD2 matches at 7 bases. V dropped 5 bases and J dropped 2; count of bases not matched to a gene: 2. CDR3 size: 12 residues. CDR1 and CDR2 from the germline V gene are SQVTM and ANQGSEA. The CDR3 protein is CSVTGGQETQYF. CDR3 DNA sequence: TGCAGCGTTACGGGGGGTCAAGAGACCCAGTACTTC.

This chain joins TRBV7-8 and TRBJ1-5; the D gene is possibly TRBD1 (6 bases). CDR3 length: 14 amino acids. Per the germline V gene, CDR1 is SGHVS and CDR2 is FQNEAQ. V was shortened by 1 base and J by 4 bases, with 8 bases between the two germline ends. This CDR3 is CASSLGQGNQPQHF. The CDR3 DNA follows: TGTGCCAGCAGCTTAGGGCAGGGGAATCAGCCCCAGCATTTT.